Shown below are 5 T cell receptor beta chains from a single sample sequenced in a study of T-cell memory formation after mild COVID-19. Each CDR3 protein is one row after TCRdb ran MiXCR on the 5' RACE reads. The sample carries under 300,000 distinct CDR3 sequences, about a sixth recorded once. Sample: PBMCs or a T cell subset sorted from them (not recorded which). These receptor sequences come from a man aged 18 to 29 who had mild COVID-19 (a few samples of this study predate the infection). Cell type and time point are not known.

The table lists this clonotype with a few counts. The CDR3 is CASVSRQGYNSPLHF. CDR3 coding DNA: TGTGCCAGCGTCTCTAGACAGGGCTATAATTCACCCCTCCACTTT. The chain employs TRBV7-2 and TRBJ1-6; TRBD1 matches 7 bases. The ends lost 8 bases at V and 3 bases at J; junction bases unmatched: 7. There are 15 residues in the CDR3. The germline V gene has CDR1 SGHTA and CDR2 FQGNSA.

The rearrangement links TRBV7-8 to TRBJ1-2; 7 positions agree with TRBD1. CDR1 and CDR2 from the germline V gene are SGHVS and FQNEAQ. CDR3 size: 15 residues. V trimming: 5 bases; J trimming: 4 bases; junction bases outside the gene matches: 10. The CDR3, as DNA: TGTGCCAGCAGCACGTTCAGACAGGGTGTCTATGGCTACACCTTC. Translation: CASSTFRQGVYGYTF.

The CDR3 sequence: CASSRDRYEQYF. CDR3 coding DNA: TGCGCCAGCAGCCGGGACCGCTACGAGCAGTACTTC. This rearrangement joins TRBV5-1 to TRBJ2-7; D may be TRBD1 or TRBD2 (5 bases each). Trimming removed 4 bases at V and 3 bases at J, with 8 bases between. This CDR3 has 12 amino acids. The germline CDR1 and CDR2 sequences are SGHRS and YFSETQ. The full variable domain, completed using reference TRBV5-1 and TRBJ2-7, is KAGVTQTPRYLIKTRGQQVTLSCSPISGHRSVSWYQQTPGQGLQFLFEYFSETQRNKGNFPGRFSGRQFSNSRSEMNVSTLELGDSALYLCASSRDRYEQYFGPGTRLTVT.

The chain has TRBV6-2 or TRBV6-3 and TRBJ1-2; D perhaps matches TRBD1 (5 bases). Germline loops: CDR1 MNHEY, CDR2 SVGEGT. V was cut by 2 bases and J by 4 bases, with 11 bases left in between. This CDR3 contains 14 residues. CDR3 loop: CASSYVGTGYGYTF. In nucleotides, the CDR3 is TGTGCCAGCAGTTACGTCGGGACGGGCTATGGCTACACCTTC.

The chain carries TRBV7-6 and TRBJ1-5; 9 bases map to TRBD1. CDR1 and CDR2 (germline): SGHVS, FNYEAQ. After removal of 4 bases from V and 1 base from J, the junction contained 14 bases not matched to a gene. The CDR3 extends over 19 amino acids. The CDR3 coding sequence is TGTGCCAGCAGCTACCCCTCCCCGGGACAGGGACCGAGCAATCAGCCCCAGCATTTT. Translating it yields CASSYPSPGQGPSNQPQHF.